The 29 T cell receptor beta chains below all came from one sample that was sequenced in a study of cytomegalovirus exposure and HLA in healthy donors. PCR employed 60 Vbeta and 13 Jbeta primers. Assay: immunoSEQ multiplex PCR; the TCRdb copy retains only in-frame clones and omits some. The sample holds about 130,000 clones, over 70% seen once. The sample was PBMCs. Source of these receptors: a woman in her 40s in good health and CMV-seronegative.

This sequence joins TRBV30 and TRBJ2-3; 7 bases match TRBD2. Germline-derived CDR1 and CDR2 are GTSNPN and SVGIG (reference sequence). This CDR3 has 15 amino acids. V lost 1 base to trimming and J lost 4 bases; unmatched junction nucleotides: 8. The CDR3 DNA is TGTGCCTGGAGTGGGGAGGGAGCCTTAGCAGATACGCAGTATTTT. Translation gives CAWSGEGALADTQYF.

In its sample, this clone was seen once. J is TRBJ1-1 and V is TRBV5-6; the match to TRBD1 covers 7 bases. This CDR3 has 15 amino acids. V shed 4 bases and J 7 bases; nucleotides not matched to a gene: 13. The V gene's germline CDR1 is SGHDT and CDR2 YYEEEE. The CDR3 DNA is TGTGCCAGCAGCCCAACAGGGGCATGGCCTGGTGAAGCTTTCTTT. The encoded protein is CASSPTGAWPGEAFF.

This rearrangement joins TRBV2 to TRBJ2-4; TRBD2 matches 13 bases. The germline V gene has CDR1 SNHLY and CDR2 FYNNEI. CDR3 length: 14 residues. Trimming removed 7 bases from V and 12 bases from J; junction bases left unmatched: 9. Here the CDR3 reads CASIRTSGGDSQYF. The CDR3 DNA is TGTGCCAGCATTAGGACTAGCGGGGGTGACAGTCAGTACTTC.

The CDR3 DNA is TGCGCCAGCACATTTACAGGGATTTCTAATGAAAAACTGTTTTTT. This gives the protein CASTFTGISNEKLFF. V usage is TRBV5-1 and J usage is TRBJ1-4, with a possible D match to TRBD1 (6 bases). Per germline, CDR1 SGHRS and CDR2 YFSETQ. Trimming left V 6 bases short and J 3 bases short, with 15 bases between. CDR3 length: 15 amino acids.

This clone is a singleton in its sample. This sequence joins TRBV29-1 and TRBJ1-2, with no clear D. The germline gives CDR1 SQVTM, CDR2 ANQGSEA. CDR3 length: 13 amino acids. The germline V and J ends were trimmed by 4 bases and 5 bases, with 14 bases remaining between them. The DNA of the CDR3 is TGCAGCGTTGGGTTCGGGGAGGATTATGGCTACACCTTC. Protein product: CSVGFGEDYGYTF. Full variable domain (outside the CDR3, taken from reference TRBV29-1 and TRBJ1-2): SAVISQKPSRDICQRGTSLTIQCQVDSQVTMMFWYRQQPGQSLTLIATANQGSEATYESGFVIDKFPISRPNLTFSTLTVSNMSPEDSSIYLCSVGFGEDYGYTFGSGTRLTVV.

The J gene is TRBJ2-7, the V gene TRBV28, with D possibly TRBD1 on 5 matching bases. The germline gives CDR1 MDHEN, CDR2 SYDVKM. The CDR3 length is 14 residues. V was shortened by 6 bases and J by 0 bases, with 12 bases between the two germline ends. Written as DNA, the CDR3 is TGTGCCAGCAGCCGTAGACAGACCTCCTACGAGCAGTACTTC. Residues: CASSRRQTSYEQYF. The full variable domain, with the rest looked up from reference TRBV28 and TRBJ2-7, is DVKVTQSSRYLVKRTGEKVFLECVQDMDHENMFWYRQDPGLGLRLIYFSYDVKMKEKGDIPEGYSVSREKKERFSLILESASTNQTSMYLCASSRRQTSYEQYFGPGTRLTVT.

The chain employs TRBV7-3 and TRBJ2-2; the match to TRBD2 covers 7 bases. Germline V gene lookup returns CDR1 SGHTA and CDR2 FQGTGA. V gave up 1 base and J gave up 5 bases; unmatched junction bases: 10. This CDR3 region has 17 residues. The DNA of the CDR3 is TGTGCCAGCAGCTTAAGAGGCGGCGGGAGCGGAACCGGGGAGCTGTTTTTT. Translating gives CASSLRGGGSGTGELFF.

The gene calls are TRBV5-1 and TRBJ2-6; the match to TRBD2 covers 7 bases. This CDR3 is built from 17 residues. The junction had 8 bases not matched to a gene; V was cut back by 4 bases and J by 1 base. Per germline, CDR1 SGHRS and CDR2 YFSETQ. CDR3 protein: CASSPRAGVSGANVLTF. The CDR3 DNA reads as TGCGCCAGCAGCCCTCGGGCGGGGGTATCTGGGGCCAACGTCCTGACTTTC.

The V gene is TRBV11-2, the J gene TRBJ2-5; 10 positions agree with TRBD2. Per the germline V gene, CDR1 is SGHAT and CDR2 is FQNNGV. The CDR3 has 16 amino acids. The V gene end was trimmed by 1 base and the J gene end by 3 bases; junction bases not matched to a gene: 5. The CDR3 loop is CASSLGTSGIEETQYF. The DNA of the CDR3 is TGTGCCAGCAGCTTAGGAACTAGCGGGATTGAAGAGACCCAGTACTTC.

This clone appeared a few times. The V and J genes are TRBV5-1 and TRBJ2-3, with D maybe TRBD2 (6 bases). Trimming left V 6 bases short and J 5 bases short, with 22 bases between. Germline V CDR1 and CDR2: SGHRS, YFSETQ. This CDR3 has 16 amino acids. In nucleotides, the CDR3 is TGCGCCAGCAAGGAGTGGGTGAGCGGGCGGGGAGATACGCAGTATTTT. It yields the protein CASKEWVSGRGDTQYF.

This chain connects TRBV28 to TRBJ2-7; D gene ambiguous. This CDR3 spans 17 amino acids. Per germline, CDR1 MDHEN and CDR2 SYDVKM. V was clipped by 11 bases and J by 0 bases, with 26 bases between them. As DNA, the CDR3 is TGTGCCTCAACCGATCCCCGGAACGCGAGGAGCTCCTACGAGCAGTACTTC. This gives the protein CASTDPRNARSSYEQYF. The full variable domain, its missing parts supplied by reference TRBV28 and TRBJ2-7, is DVKVTQSSRYLVKRTGEKVFLECVQDMDHENMFWYRQDPGLGLRLIYFSYDVKMKEKGDIPEGYSVSREKKERFSLILESASTNQTSMYLCASTDPRNARSSYEQYFGPGTRLTVT.

The chain links TRBV7-6 to TRBJ2-1; D is ambiguous. CDR1 is SGHVS and CDR2 is FNYEAQ in the germline V gene. Trimming pared 1 base from V and 0 bases from J, leaving 10 bases between. This CDR3 comprises 16 residues. The CDR3 bases are TGTGCCAGCAGCTTAGAGGTCGCGGACTCCTACAATGAGCAGTTCTTC. It encodes CASSLEVADSYNEQFF.

This clone was counted a single time. The rearrangement links TRBV30 to TRBJ1-1; a possible D gene is TRBD1 (5 bases). This CDR3 contains 13 residues. Germline V lookup: CDR1 GTSNPN, CDR2 SVGIG (reference sequence). The V and J ends lost 3 bases and 7 bases respectively, with 15 bases between them. CDR3 DNA sequence: TGTGCCTGGAGGGGGGTGCGGGGAGGTGAAGCTTTCTTT. It codes for CAWRGVRGGEAFF.

The gene calls are TRBV7-9 and TRBJ1-1, with 7 positions matching TRBD1. V lost 0 bases, J lost 8 bases, and 0 bases stayed unmatched. The CDR3 has 12 amino acids. Germline V CDR1 and CDR2: SEHNR, FQNEAQ (reference sequence). CDR3 loop: CASSLAGGEAFF. In DNA form, the CDR3 reads TGTGCCAGCAGCTTAGCAGGGGGCGAAGCTTTCTTT.

The chain's CDR3 is CASSRPGNAYEQYF. In DNA, the CDR3 is TGTGCCAGCAGCCGACCGGGAAACGCCTACGAGCAGTACTTC. This rearrangement joins TRBV6-5 to TRBJ2-7, with D perhaps TRBD2 (5 bases). V lost 6 bases to trimming and J lost 2 bases, with 14 bases between them. The germline V gene has CDR1 MNHEY and CDR2 SVGAGI. The CDR3 loop spans 14 amino acids.

The chain links TRBV7-9 to TRBJ2-5; 9 bases align to TRBD1. Gene TRBJ2-7 matches the end of the DNA better, so the J call may be wrong. This CDR3 has 15 residues. Germline V gene data show CDR1 as SEHNR and CDR2 as FQNEAQ (reference sequence). Written as DNA, the CDR3 is TGTGCCAGCATCAAGAGGGGACAGGGCTCCTACGAGCAGTACTTC. Protein product: CASIKRGQGSYEQYF.

This clone has a handful of counts. The V gene is TRBV18, the J gene TRBJ2-1; possibly TRBD1 for D (6 bases). V was shortened by 3 bases and J by 9 bases, with 15 bases between the two germline ends. The germline gives CDR1 KGHSH, CDR2 LQKENI. The CDR3 totals 14 residues. Written as DNA, the CDR3 is TGTGCCAGCTCACCTAGTAGGGGGTGGGGTGAGCAGTTCTTC. Residues: CASSPSRGWGEQFF.

The genes are TRBV27 and TRBJ2-5; D is perhaps TRBD1 (5 bases). Between the trimmed V and J ends, which lost 3 bases and 0 bases, there was a span of 8 bases. The CDR3 length is 14 residues. Germline CDR1 reads MNHEY; CDR2 reads SMNVEV (reference sequence). CDR3 in DNA: TGTGCCAGCAGTTTTGGACACAACCAAGAGACCCAGTACTTC. This codes for CASSFGHNQETQYF.

The chain employs TRBV10-2 and TRBJ2-5; D not resolved. Per germline, CDR1 WSHSY and CDR2 SAAADI. Trimming took 0 bases from V and 4 from J, leaving 6 bases between them. CDR3 length: 13 amino acids. CDR3 sequence: CASSESYLETQYF. CDR3 DNA: TGCGCCAGCAGTGAGTCCTACTTAGAGACCCAGTACTTC.

This clone was observed a single time. The chain has TRBV27 and TRBJ2-5, with 10 bases that match TRBD2. Judging by the DNA end, TRBJ2-7 fits better; the J call may be wrong. The CDR3 is 14 residues long. Germline V CDR1 and CDR2: MNHEY, SMNVEV (reference sequence). CDR3 residues: CASSLRTSGYEQYF. The DNA of the CDR3 is TGTGCCAGCAGTTTGCGGACTAGCGGATACGAGCAGTACTTC.

This chain links TRBV5-1 with TRBJ2-2; 7 bases are shared with TRBD1. CDR1 SGHRS and CDR2 YFSETQ come from the germline V gene. The CDR3 consists of 17 residues. Trimming cost V 4 bases and J 0 bases; bases outside gene matches: 9. DNA of the CDR3: TGCGCCAGCAGCCCCCCAGGGGGTTCAACGAACACCGGGGAGCTGTTTTTT. It encodes CASSPPGGSTNTGELFF.

This clone has just one count. The chain joins TRBV5-1 to TRBJ2-3; D remains ambiguous. V lost 0 bases and J lost 0, with 8 bases in between. Per germline, CDR1 SGHRS and CDR2 YFSETQ. The CDR3 sequence is 15 residues long. CDR3 nucleotide sequence: TGCGCCAGCAGCTTGGTCCAGGCTAGCACAGATACGCAGTATTTT. As protein: CASSLVQASTDTQYF.

This clone appeared a few times. The V call is TRBV11-2, the J call TRBJ2-7; the D gene is possibly TRBD2 (5 bases). V gave up 1 base and J gave up 2 bases, with 12 bases separating them. Per germline, CDR1 SGHAT and CDR2 FQNNGV. The CDR3 has 15 residues. The CDR3 DNA sequence: TGTGCCAGCAGCTTAGGGGCTCGGGGTACCTACGAGCAGTACTTC. Its protein product is CASSLGARGTYEQYF.

This clone came up once. V usage is TRBV18 and J usage is TRBJ2-5; a weak D match, TRBD2 (5 bases). The J call may be faulty, since TRBJ2-7 better matches the DNA end. The CDR3 is 14 residues long. CDR1 is KGHSH and CDR2 is LQKENI in the germline V gene. CDR3 in DNA: TGTGCCAGCTCAGAGGGAACGGGCTCCTACGAGCAGTACTTC. It codes for CASSEGTGSYEQYF.

J is TRBJ1-5 and V is TRBV7-9; the D gene is possibly TRBD1 (5 bases). The CDR3 runs 15 residues. Germline assignment: CDR1 SEHNR and CDR2 FQNEAQ (reference sequence). Between the trimmed V and J ends, which lost 5 bases and 1 base, there was a span of 12 bases. As DNA, the CDR3 is TGTGCCAGCAGCAAAGGAGGGGAAAGCAATCAGCCCCAGCATTTT. Residues: CASSKGGESNQPQHF.

Here the CDR3 DNA reads TGTGCCACCGCGGGGGGGGCGGGGGCCAAAAACATTCAGTACTTC. Its translation: CATAGGAGAKNIQYF. V gene TRBV28 combines with J gene TRBJ2-4; the match to TRBD2 covers 9 bases. CDR1 and CDR2 from the germline V gene are MDHEN and SYDVKM. The CDR3 is 15 residues long. Losses at the gene ends were 10 bases for V and 1 base for J; bases not matched to a gene: 8.

V usage is TRBV5-4 and J usage is TRBJ2-3, with 8 bases that match TRBD2. The ends lost 4 bases at V and 5 bases at J; junction bases unmatched: 12. The germline V gene encodes CDR1 SGHNT and CDR2 YYREEE (reference sequence). This CDR3 contains 16 residues. The CDR3: CASSGGGRPGGDTQYF. The CDR3 region has the DNA TGTGCCAGCAGCGGCGGCGGGAGGCCTGGAGGAGATACGCAGTATTTT.

A few counts support this clone. The chain recombines TRBV19 with TRBJ1-3; D is unresolved. V shed 2 bases and J shed 0 bases, with 8 bases lying between them. The V gene's germline CDR1 is LNHDA and CDR2 SQIVND (reference sequence). This CDR3 spans 15 amino acids. CDR3 amino acids: CASSITHGSGNTIYF. CDR3 in DNA: TGTGCCAGTAGTATAACCCACGGCTCTGGAAACACCATATATTTT. Full variable domain (rest looked up from reference TRBV19 and TRBJ1-3): DGGITQSPKYLFRKEGQNVTLSCEQNLNHDAMYWYRQDPGQGLRLIYYSQIVNDFQKGDIAEGYSVSREKKESFPLTVTSAQKNPTAFYLCASSITHGSGNTIYFGEGSWLTVV.

The chain is built from TRBV18 and TRBJ1-2, with D perhaps matching TRBD1 (6 bases). This CDR3 region has 16 residues. CDR1 and CDR2 (germline): KGHSH, LQKENI. V was shortened by 2 bases and J by 0 bases, with 13 bases between the two germline ends. The CDR3 coding sequence is TGTGCCAGCTCACCAATCCCCCAGGGGCCTAACTATGGCTACACCTTC. Encoded protein: CASSPIPQGPNYGYTF.